This T cell receptor beta chain was sequenced in a study of blood T cells in healthy people across ages. Sample-barcoded 5' priming and a J-beta primer mix drove a second PCR of 7 to 11 cycles. TCRdb re-analysed the 5' RACE reads in MiXCR, keeping a single row per CDR3 protein. There are more than 1 million distinct CDR3 sequences in the sample; under 55% occur only once, and approximately 17% lies in the top ten. This clonotype was sampled from a woman aged 60 to 75 in good health. The sequenced material came from blood.

The DNA of the CDR3 is TGTGCCAGCAGTTTATCGAGACGTTCAAGGCAACCCCTCCACTTT. This translates into CASSLSRRSRQPLHF. V usage is TRBV12-3 or TRBV12-4 and J usage is TRBJ1-6; D is uncertain. The CDR3 loop spans 15 amino acids. Deletions cut 2 bases from V and 12 bases from J, with 17 bases between.